A selection of T cell receptor beta chains follows, all from one sample in a study of spatial heterogeneity in lung cancer. One entry per CDR3 protein, called by TCRdb with MiXCR from the 5' RACE reads. There are 7,500 to 9,500 distinct CDR3 sequences in the sample; 9.6% occur only once, and roughly 12% lies in the top ten. The input for sequencing was lung tumor tissue, taken at surgery. These receptors were collected from a male donor with early-stage non-small cell lung cancer. Both conserved end residues are part of each CDR3. Each record gives: clone size, V gene, J gene, D gene, CDR3 protein. A D gene is named only where the DNA matches it firmly. The size field is filled for only some rows; it gives once, few, many or a size class.

clone size: many; V gene: TRBV11-2; J gene: TRBJ2-7; D gene: NA; CDR3 protein: CASSPGTLRSSYEQYF
clone size: large; V gene: TRBV11-2; J gene: TRBJ1-5; D gene: NA; CDR3 protein: CASSLNRDQPQHF
clone size: medium-sized; V gene: TRBV7-8; J gene: TRBJ2-2; D gene: NA; CDR3 protein: CASSLGAAGELFF
clone size: NA; V gene: TRBV12-3/TRBV12-4; J gene: TRBJ1-5; D gene: TRBD1; CDR3 protein: CASSSRTGDQPQHF
clone size: many; V gene: TRBV4-2; J gene: TRBJ1-2; D gene: NA; CDR3 protein: CASSQDRQESYGYTF
clone size: medium-sized; V gene: TRBV28; J gene: TRBJ1-2; D gene: NA; CDR3 protein: CASDSPGRRYYGYTF
clone size: medium-sized; V gene: TRBV20-1; J gene: TRBJ2-6; D gene: NA; CDR3 protein: CSASTFPSGANVLTF
clone size: many; V gene: TRBV5-6; J gene: TRBJ2-1; D gene: NA; CDR3 protein: CASSLAINEQFF
clone size: NA; V gene: TRBV4-2; J gene: TRBJ1-2; D gene: NA; CDR3 protein: CASSQDIQTYGYTF
clone size: medium-sized; V gene: TRBV5-1; J gene: TRBJ2-1; D gene: TRBD2; CDR3 protein: CASSLEASGRRDNEQFF